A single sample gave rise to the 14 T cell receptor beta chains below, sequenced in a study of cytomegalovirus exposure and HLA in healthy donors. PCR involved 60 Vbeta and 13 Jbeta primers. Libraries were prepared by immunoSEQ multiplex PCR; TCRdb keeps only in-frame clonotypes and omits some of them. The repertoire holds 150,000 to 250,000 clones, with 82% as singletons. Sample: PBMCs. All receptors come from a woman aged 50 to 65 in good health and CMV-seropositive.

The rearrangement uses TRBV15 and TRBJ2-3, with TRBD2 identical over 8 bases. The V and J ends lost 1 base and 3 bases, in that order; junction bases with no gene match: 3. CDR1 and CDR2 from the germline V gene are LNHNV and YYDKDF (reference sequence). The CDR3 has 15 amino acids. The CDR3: CATSRVTGGTDTQYF. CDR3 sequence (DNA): TGTGCCACCAGCAGAGTTACGGGAGGGACAGATACGCAGTATTTT.

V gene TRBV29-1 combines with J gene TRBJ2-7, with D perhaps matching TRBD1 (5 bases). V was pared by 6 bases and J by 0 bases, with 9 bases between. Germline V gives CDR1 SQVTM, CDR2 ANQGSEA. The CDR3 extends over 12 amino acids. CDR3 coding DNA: TGCAGCGTACAGGTGAACTCCTACGAGCAGTACTTC. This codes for CSVQVNSYEQYF.

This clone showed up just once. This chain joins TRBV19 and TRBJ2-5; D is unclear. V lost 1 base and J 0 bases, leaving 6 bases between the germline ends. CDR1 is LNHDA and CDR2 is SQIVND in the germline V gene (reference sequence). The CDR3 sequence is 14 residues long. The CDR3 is CASSIVNNQETQYF. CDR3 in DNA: TGTGCCAGTAGTATAGTTAATAACCAAGAGACCCAGTACTTC.

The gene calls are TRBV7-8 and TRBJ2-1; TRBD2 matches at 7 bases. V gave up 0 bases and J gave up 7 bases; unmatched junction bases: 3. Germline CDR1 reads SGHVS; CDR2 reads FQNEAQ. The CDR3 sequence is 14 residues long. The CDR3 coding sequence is TGTGCCAGCAGCTTAGCGGGAGGGCCGAATGAGCAGTTCTTC. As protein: CASSLAGGPNEQFF. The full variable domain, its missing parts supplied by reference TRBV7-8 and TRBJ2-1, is GAGVSQSPRYKVAKRGQDVALRCDPISGHVSLFWYQQALGQGPEFLTYFQNEAQLDKSGLPSDRFFAERPEGSVSTLKIQRTQQEDSAVYLCASSLAGGPNEQFFGPGTRLTVL.

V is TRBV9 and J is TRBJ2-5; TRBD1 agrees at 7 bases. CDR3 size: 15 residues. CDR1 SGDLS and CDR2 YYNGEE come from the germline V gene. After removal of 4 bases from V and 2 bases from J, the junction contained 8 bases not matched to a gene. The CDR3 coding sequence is TGTGCCAGCAGCCCCCGGGACAGACAACAAGAGACCCAGTACTTC. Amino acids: CASSPRDRQQETQYF.

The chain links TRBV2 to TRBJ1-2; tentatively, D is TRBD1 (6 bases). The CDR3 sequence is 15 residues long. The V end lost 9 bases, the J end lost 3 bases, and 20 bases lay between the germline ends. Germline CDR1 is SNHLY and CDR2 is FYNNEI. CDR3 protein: CASGGGLLGDYGYTF. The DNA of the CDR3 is TGTGCCAGTGGGGGCGGCCTCCTGGGGGACTATGGCTACACCTTC.

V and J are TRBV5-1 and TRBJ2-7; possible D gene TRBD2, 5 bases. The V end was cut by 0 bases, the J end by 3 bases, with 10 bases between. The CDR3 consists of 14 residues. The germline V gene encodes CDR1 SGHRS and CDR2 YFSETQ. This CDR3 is CASSLVAMGYEQYF. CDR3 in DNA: TGCGCCAGCAGCTTGGTAGCGATGGGCTACGAGCAGTACTTC.

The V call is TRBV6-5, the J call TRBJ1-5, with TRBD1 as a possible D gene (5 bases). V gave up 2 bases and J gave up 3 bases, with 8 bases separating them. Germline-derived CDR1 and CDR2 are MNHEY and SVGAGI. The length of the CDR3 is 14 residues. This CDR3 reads CASSYRQSNQPQHF. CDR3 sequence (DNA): TGTGCCAGCAGTTACAGACAGTCCAATCAGCCCCAGCATTTT.

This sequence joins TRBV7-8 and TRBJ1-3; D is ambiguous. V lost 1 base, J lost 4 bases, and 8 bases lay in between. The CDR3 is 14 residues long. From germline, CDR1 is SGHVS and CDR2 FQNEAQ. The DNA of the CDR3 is TGTGCCAGCAGCTTAGTACCCGCGGGAAACACCATATATTTT. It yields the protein CASSLVPAGNTIYF.

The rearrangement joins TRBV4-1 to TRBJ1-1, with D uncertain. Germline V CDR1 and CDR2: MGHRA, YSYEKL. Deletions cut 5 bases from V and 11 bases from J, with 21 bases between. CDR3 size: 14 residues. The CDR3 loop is CASSNQASPGSAFF. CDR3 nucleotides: TGCGCCAGCAGCAATCAGGCTTCTCCTGGGAGTGCTTTCTTT.

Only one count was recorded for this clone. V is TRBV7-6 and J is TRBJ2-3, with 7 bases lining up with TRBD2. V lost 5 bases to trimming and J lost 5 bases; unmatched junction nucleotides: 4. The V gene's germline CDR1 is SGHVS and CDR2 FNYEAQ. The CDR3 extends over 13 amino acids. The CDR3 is CASSRGRGDTQYF. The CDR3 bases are TGTGCCAGCAGCCGGGGGAGGGGAGATACGCAGTATTTT.

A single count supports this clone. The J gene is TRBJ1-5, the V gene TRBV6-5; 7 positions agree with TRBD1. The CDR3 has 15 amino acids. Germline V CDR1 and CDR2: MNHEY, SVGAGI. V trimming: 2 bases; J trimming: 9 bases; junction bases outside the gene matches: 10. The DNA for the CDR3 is TGTGCCAGCAGTTACCGAGGGACAGCCTCATCGCCCCAGCATTTT. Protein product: CASSYRGTASSPQHF.

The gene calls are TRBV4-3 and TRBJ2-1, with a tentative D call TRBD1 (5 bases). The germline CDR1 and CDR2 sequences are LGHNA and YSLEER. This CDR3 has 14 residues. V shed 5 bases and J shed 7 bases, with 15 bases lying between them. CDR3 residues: CASSGVEPGNEQFF. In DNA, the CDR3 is TGCGCCAGCAGCGGGGTGGAACCAGGGAATGAGCAGTTCTTC.

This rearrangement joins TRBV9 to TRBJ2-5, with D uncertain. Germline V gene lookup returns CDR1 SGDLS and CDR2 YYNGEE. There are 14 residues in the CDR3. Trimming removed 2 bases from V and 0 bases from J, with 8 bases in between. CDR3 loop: CASSVSPHQETQYF. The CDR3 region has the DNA TGTGCCAGCAGCGTTAGTCCCCACCAAGAGACCCAGTACTTC.